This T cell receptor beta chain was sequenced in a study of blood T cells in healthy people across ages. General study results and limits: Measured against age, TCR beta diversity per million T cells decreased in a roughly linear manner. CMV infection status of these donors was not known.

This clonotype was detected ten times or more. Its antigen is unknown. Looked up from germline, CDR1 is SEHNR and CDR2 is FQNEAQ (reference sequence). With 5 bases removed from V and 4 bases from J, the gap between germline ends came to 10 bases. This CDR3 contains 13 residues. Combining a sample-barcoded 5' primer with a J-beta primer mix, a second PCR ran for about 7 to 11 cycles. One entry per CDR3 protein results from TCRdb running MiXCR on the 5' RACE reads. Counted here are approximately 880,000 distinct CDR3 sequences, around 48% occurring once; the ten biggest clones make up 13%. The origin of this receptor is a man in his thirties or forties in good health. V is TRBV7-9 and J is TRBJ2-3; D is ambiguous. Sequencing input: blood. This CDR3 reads CASSQNFADTQYF. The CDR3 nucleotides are TGTGCCAGCAGCCAAAACTTCGCAGATACGCAGTATTTT.